One sample yielded the 19 T cell receptor beta chains listed below, sequenced in a study of T cells in Graves' hyperthyroidism and ophthalmopathy (dated by TCRdb to between 2018 and 2021). Library generation was performed with multiplex PCR. TCRdb shows the sequencer as Illumina HiSeq 2000. Amplification of TCR beta CDR3 regions was carried out from RNA transcripts. For the first round of RT-PCR on the TCR CDR3, the HTBI primer set was used together with the Qiagen OneStep RT-PCR kit. Starting from the raw public reads, TCRdb applied fastp trimming at Q25, assembled clones with MiXCR and retained in-frame beta chains. Entries are consolidated by CDR3 protein sequence, retaining the most common genes and DNA. For this sample there are under 750,000 distinct CDR3 sequences; 18% appear just once. Of the sample, 16% is held by the ten largest clones. The sequenced sample consisted of blood. These receptors all stem from a woman in her forties or fifties with Graves' hyperthyroidism that later progressed to Graves' ophthalmopathy.

The chain links TRBV10-3 to TRBJ1-1; possibly TRBD1 for D (5 bases). CDR1 is ENHRY, CDR2 SYGVKD, per germline. CDR3 length: 12 residues. Between the trimmed V and J ends, which lost 10 bases and 1 base, there was a span of 10 bases. CDR3 nucleotide sequence: TGTGCCACGGGGACGGCGAACACTGAAGCTTTCTTT. Encoded protein: CATGTANTEAFF.

V gene TRBV29-1 combines with J gene TRBJ1-1; D is ambiguous. Looked up from germline, CDR1 is SQVTM and CDR2 is ANQGSEA. Trimming took off 4 bases at V and 0 bases at J, with 9 bases between the two ends. This CDR3 has 13 residues. CDR3 residues: CSVVKQMNTEAFF. CDR3 nucleotide sequence: TGCAGCGTTGTAAAACAGATGAACACTGAAGCTTTCTTT.

Ten or more counts support this clonotype. V usage is TRBV20-1 and J usage is TRBJ2-7; a possible D gene is TRBD1 (5 bases). Germline loops: CDR1 DFQATT, CDR2 SNEGSKA (reference sequence). V was clipped by 0 bases and J by 1 base, with 10 bases between them. This CDR3 spans 14 amino acids. CDR3 in amino acids: CSARERTSSYEQYF. DNA for the CDR3: TGCAGTGCTAGAGAACGGACATCGTCCTACGAGCAGTACTTC.

This clonotype was seen just once. The rearrangement uses TRBV13 and TRBJ2-7; D is unresolved. Trimming took 5 bases from V and 7 from J, leaving 9 bases between them. Germline V gene sequence: CDR1 PRHDT, CDR2 FYEKMQ (reference sequence). The CDR3 is 11 amino acids. CDR3 nucleotides: TGTGCCAGCAGCCTTCAAAGAGAGCAGTACTTC. It translates to CASSLQREQYF.

This clonotype appeared a few times. This sequence joins TRBV3-1 and TRBJ2-2; TRBD2 matches 12 bases. Germline loops: CDR1 LGHDT, CDR2 YNNKEL (reference sequence). This CDR3 comprises 20 residues. With 1 base clipped from V and 0 bases from J, the junction kept 9 bases outside the gene matches. CDR3 region: CASSQGRGLAGAANTGELFF. Here the CDR3 DNA reads TGTGCCAGCAGCCAAGGTCGGGGACTAGCGGGCGCCGCGAACACCGGGGAGCTGTTTTTT.

The V gene is TRBV7-8, the J gene TRBJ2-5; D is unclear. Germline V gene sequence: CDR1 SGHVS, CDR2 FQNEAQ. The CDR3 loop spans 15 amino acids. V was trimmed by 5 bases and J by 4 bases, leaving 17 bases between them. CDR3 bases: TGTGCCAGCAGCCAAACTGTGTCGGTGGGAGAGACCCAGTACTTC. Residues: CASSQTVSVGETQYF.

This clonotype was observed many times. This chain uses TRBV20-1 with TRBJ2-5; 9 nucleotides line up with TRBD2. Looked up from germline, CDR1 is DFQATT and CDR2 is SNEGSKA (reference sequence). The CDR3 loop spans 14 amino acids. V trimming: 6 bases; J trimming: 5 bases; junction bases outside the gene matches: 10. As DNA, the CDR3 is TGCAGTGCCAGGGGAGCGGGGGGCCGGGAGACCCAGTACTTC. Protein sequence: CSARGAGGRETQYF.

In its sample, this clonotype was seen a few times. The V and J genes are TRBV11-2 and TRBJ1-1; D is uncertain. From germline, CDR1 is SGHAT and CDR2 FQNNGV. Trimming shortened V by 1 base and J by 7 bases, and 10 bases separated the two germline ends. The CDR3 consists of 13 residues. The CDR3 region has the DNA TGTGCCAGCAGCTTAGGAGGGATTGATGAAGCTTTCTTT. This encodes CASSLGGIDEAFF.

This clonotype was observed many times. The chain is built from TRBV20-1 and TRBJ1-4, with 9 bases that match TRBD1. The CDR3 extends over 14 amino acids. The J segment lost 7 bases and the V segment lost 2 bases, leaving 5 bases of the junction unmatched. The germline CDR1 and CDR2 sequences are DFQATT and SNEGSKA (reference sequence). The CDR3 coding sequence is TGCAGTGCTAGAACACAGGGGGCGCGTGAAAAACTGTTTTTT. Translation gives CSARTQGAREKLFF.

The chain recombines TRBV15 with TRBJ2-1; D is ambiguous. The CDR3 contains 13 residues. CDR1 is LNHNV and CDR2 is YYDKDF in the germline V gene (reference sequence). Trimming pared 6 bases from V and 5 bases from J, leaving 11 bases between. DNA of the CDR3: TGTGCCACCAGAACCACCGCGAACAATGAGCAGTTCTTC. Encoded protein: CATRTTANNEQFF.

This chain uses TRBV5-1 with TRBJ1-2; 10 bases are a match to TRBD1. The CDR3 consists of 14 residues. V lost 0 bases, J lost 10 bases, and 6 bases stayed unmatched. Germline lookup yields CDR1 SGHRS and CDR2 YFSETQ. The DNA for the CDR3 is TGCGCCAGCAGCTTGGATGGGACAGGGGAATTCTACACCTTC. This gives the protein CASSLDGTGEFYTF.

In this sample, this clonotype turned up many times. The CDR3 protein is CASSPWGGEQYF. The DNA of the CDR3 is TGTGCCAGCAGCCCCTGGGGGGGAGAGCAGTACTTC. V gene TRBV3-1 combines with J gene TRBJ2-7, with 7 bases fitting TRBD2. V shed 4 bases, J shed 7 bases, and the junction held 4 bases outside the gene matches. This CDR3 has 12 amino acids. Germline CDR1 LGHDT, CDR2 YNNKEL (reference sequence).

The CDR3 DNA reads as TGCAGTGCTAGAGAGAGGGGGACTAGCGGGGATGAGCAGTTCTTC. Translating gives CSARERGTSGDEQFF. V gene TRBV20-1 combines with J gene TRBJ2-1, with 13 bases matching TRBD2. Trimming cost V 0 bases and J 8 bases; bases outside gene matches: 4. This CDR3 is 15 amino acids long. In germline, CDR1 is DFQATT, CDR2 SNEGSKA (reference sequence).

J is TRBJ2-5 and V is TRBV6-1; 8 positions agree with TRBD2. The CDR3 totals 14 residues. Germline lookup yields CDR1 MNHNS and CDR2 SASEGT. J gave up 1 base and V 6 bases, and 4 bases lay outside the gene matches. Written as DNA, the CDR3 is TGTGCCAGCAGCGATCGGGGGGGCCAAGAGACCCAGTACTTC. Protein: CASSDRGGQETQYF.

This clonotype has only a few counts. V usage is TRBV20-1 and J usage is TRBJ2-2; D is ambiguous. Trimming cost V 4 bases and J 5 bases, with 11 bases left between them. The CDR3 sequence is 13 residues long. Per the germline V gene, CDR1 is DFQATT and CDR2 is SNEGSKA (reference sequence). CDR3 bases: TGCAGTGCTACCTACCCACGAACCGGGGAGCTGTTTTTT. Translation: CSATYPRTGELFF.

This clonotype came up many times. The V and J genes are TRBV7-9 and TRBJ1-5; 8 nucleotides line up with TRBD1. Germline CDR1 is SEHNR and CDR2 is FQNEAQ (reference sequence). CDR3 size: 15 residues. The J segment lost 6 bases and the V segment lost 5 bases, leaving 9 bases of the junction unmatched. Here the CDR3 DNA reads TGTGCCAGCAGCCCGGGACTGGACAGGGCTCAGCCCCAGCATTTT. Its translation: CASSPGLDRAQPQHF.

V gene TRBV20-1 combines with J gene TRBJ2-1, with D perhaps TRBD2 (5 bases). This CDR3 spans 13 amino acids. CDR1 and CDR2 (germline): DFQATT, SNEGSKA (reference sequence). Trimming removed 3 bases from V and 9 bases from J, with 15 bases in between. The CDR3 region has the DNA TGCAGTGCTAGGTATACTAGTCTCGGTGAGCAGTTCTTC. Translating it yields CSARYTSLGEQFF.

This clonotype occurred many times. J is TRBJ2-5 and V is TRBV12-5; TRBD1 is a possible D gene (6 bases). Germline V lookup: CDR1 LGHNT, CDR2 FRNRAP. Trimming cost V 4 bases and J 7 bases, with 19 bases left between them. The CDR3 consists of 15 residues. The CDR3 loop is CASGSGTTGLGTQYF. The CDR3 nucleotides are TGTGCTAGTGGTTCCGGGACAACTGGGCTCGGGACCCAGTACTTC.

The V and J genes are TRBV7-3 and TRBJ1-5, with 8 bases fitting TRBD1. After removal of 0 bases from V and 3 bases from J, the junction contained 4 bases not matched to a gene. Germline CDR1 is SGHTA and CDR2 is FQGTGA. The CDR3 is made up of 16 amino acids. CDR3 sequence reads: CASSLTGTGYNQPQHF. CDR3 nucleotides: TGTGCCAGCAGCTTAACGGGGACAGGCTACAATCAGCCCCAGCATTTT.